The 11 T cell receptor beta chains below all came from one sample that was sequenced in a study of T cells after yellow fever vaccination. TCRdb reprocessed the 5' RACE reads via MiXCR and lists one record per CDR3 protein. This sample has about 310,000 distinct CDR3 sequences, with approximately 3.9% found just once. This sample comprised PBMCs, obtained on the day of the yellow fever booster vaccination. The receptors originated from a man younger than 35 who received the YFV17D yellow fever vaccine.

This clonotype was seen at least ten times. The DNA of the CDR3 is TGCGCCAGCAGCCAAGTAGGAACAGTCACTGAAGCTTTCTTT. It specifies CASSQVGTVTEAFF. This sequence joins TRBV4-1 and TRBJ1-1; unclear D gene. The CDR3 is 14 amino acids. Trimming stripped 1 base from V and 4 bases from J, with 10 bases between. The germline CDR1 and CDR2 sequences are MGHRA and YSYEKL.

In this sample, this clonotype turned up many times. The J gene is TRBJ1-1, the V gene TRBV19, with D unresolved. The germline V gene has CDR1 LNHDA and CDR2 SQIVND (reference sequence). The V end lost 3 bases, the J end lost 10 bases, and 12 bases lay between the germline ends. The CDR3 is made up of 12 amino acids. The CDR3, as DNA: TGTGCCAGTAGTATCGGGGTTCGGGGAGCTTTCTTT. Protein: CASSIGVRGAFF.

This clonotype was counted ten times or more. The chain joins TRBV12-3 or TRBV12-4 to TRBJ2-3, with a tentative D call TRBD1 (5 bases). The CDR3 has 15 amino acids. Trimming took 3 bases from V and 4 from J, leaving 14 bases between them. CDR3 nucleotide sequence: TGTGCCAGCAGTTTTTCCGCAGGGATAGCAGATACGCAGTATTTT. Encoded protein: CASSFSAGIADTQYF.

This clonotype was detected a few times. The chain employs TRBV5-1 and TRBJ2-2, with D possibly being TRBD2 (6 bases). CDR1 is SGHRS and CDR2 is YFSETQ in the germline V gene. The CDR3 length is 15 residues. V was pared by 6 bases and J by 5 bases, with 17 bases between. The CDR3 coding sequence is TGCGCCAGCACCCCGGGAGACGGAGCTACCGGGGAGCTGTTTTTT. This sequence encodes CASTPGDGATGELFF. Complete variable domain (other parts from reference TRBV5-1 and TRBJ2-2): KAGVTQTPRYLIKTRGQQVTLSCSPISGHRSVSWYQQTPGQGLQFLFEYFSETQRNKGNFPGRFSGRQFSNSRSEMNVSTLELGDSALYLCASTPGDGATGELFFGEGSRLTVL.

Only a few counts were recorded for this clonotype. The chain combines TRBV20-1 with TRBJ1-1; D gene unclear. CDR1 and CDR2 from the germline V gene are DFQATT and SNEGSKA (reference sequence). The CDR3 consists of 15 residues. V was trimmed by 2 bases and J by 6 bases, leaving 19 bases between them. The CDR3 is CSARPSGEGRAEAFF. CDR3 bases: TGCAGTGCTAGACCTTCCGGAGAAGGCCGGGCTGAAGCTTTCTTT.

This clonotype has more than one count but fewer than ten. The chain combines TRBV7-6 with TRBJ2-7; no reliable D call. CDR1 and CDR2 from the germline V gene are SGHVS and FNYEAQ. CDR3 length: 14 amino acids. V was shortened by 1 base and J by 3 bases, with 10 bases between the two germline ends. The CDR3 region has the DNA TGTGCCAGCAGCTTAGGGCAGGATTACTACGAGCAGTACGTC. Protein product: CASSLGQDYYEQYV.

The rearrangement links TRBV20-1 to TRBJ2-2, with D hard to call. V was shortened by 8 bases and J by 2 bases, with 12 bases between the two germline ends. The CDR3 runs 13 residues. In germline, CDR1 is DFQATT, CDR2 SNEGSKA (reference sequence). This CDR3 reads CSPVGLNTGELFF. CDR3 DNA: TGCAGTCCGGTGGGTCTAAACACCGGGGAGCTGTTTTTT.

This clonotype was detected ten times or more. J is TRBJ2-5 and V is TRBV20-1, with TRBD2 matching 7 bases. This CDR3 comprises 15 residues. The J segment lost 1 base and the V segment lost 0 bases, leaving 5 bases of the junction unmatched. From germline, CDR1 is DFQATT and CDR2 SNEGSKA (reference sequence). The CDR3 is CSARDFLAAQETQYF. Here the CDR3 DNA reads TGCAGTGCTAGAGATTTCCTAGCGGCCCAAGAGACCCAGTACTTC.

This clonotype was detected ten times or more. The rearrangement uses TRBV3-1 and TRBJ2-7, with D possibly being TRBD2 (6 bases). CDR1 is LGHDT and CDR2 is YNNKEL in the germline V gene (reference sequence). The V end was cut by 3 bases, the J end by 3 bases, with 12 bases between. There are 14 residues in the CDR3. CDR3 residues: CASSQTGGVYEQYF. The DNA for the CDR3 is TGTGCCAGCAGCCAGACCGGGGGTGTCTACGAGCAGTACTTC.

This clonotype has only a few counts. This sequence joins TRBV5-1 and TRBJ2-5, with TRBD1 identical over 8 bases. Germline lookup yields CDR1 SGHRS and CDR2 YFSETQ. This CDR3 contains 14 residues. With 7 bases clipped from V and 1 base from J, the junction kept 6 bases outside the gene matches. Here the CDR3 DNA reads TGCGCCAGCCACAGGGGGGCGCGCCAAGAGACCCAGTACTTC. Protein: CASHRGARQETQYF. The entire variable domain, with the rest obtained from reference TRBV5-1 and TRBJ2-5, is as follows: KAGVTQTPRYLIKTRGQQVTLSCSPISGHRSVSWYQQTPGQGLQFLFEYFSETQRNKGNFPGRFSGRQFSNSRSEMNVSTLELGDSALYLCASHRGARQETQYFGPGTRLLVL.

This rearrangement joins TRBV9 to TRBJ2-2; no definite D call. V dropped 4 bases and J dropped 4 bases, with 11 bases sitting between them. The germline V gene has CDR1 SGDLS and CDR2 YYNGEE. There are 14 residues in the CDR3. The CDR3 DNA reads as TGTGCCAGCAGCCCGGACCGAGTCACCGGGGAGCTGTTTTTT. This translates into CASSPDRVTGELFF.